The 3 T cell receptor beta chains in this list originate from one sample, sequenced in a study of T-cell memory formation after mild COVID-19 (dated by TCRdb to the early 2020s). The method was 5' RACE. Sequencing was carried out with an Illumina NovaSeq 6000. Through fastp at Q25 and MiXCR, TCRdb rebuilt clones from the public reads, retaining in-frame beta chains. Each entry is one CDR3 protein sequence, shown with its most common DNA and genes. In this sample the table shows about 190,000 distinct CDR3 sequences, around 30% of which occur a single time. The leading ten clones occupy 9.5% to 12% of the sample. The sample consisted of PBMCs or a T cell subset sorted from them (not recorded which). The source is an adult woman who had mild COVID-19 (a few samples of this study predate the infection). The sample titles of this study are shuffled in the database, so cell type and time point are left out; the donor was told from shared clones.

This chain links TRBV5-1 with TRBJ1-1, with D maybe TRBD1 (5 bases). CDR1 and CDR2 from the germline V gene are SGHRS and YFSETQ. The CDR3 is 16 residues long. V gave up 3 bases and J gave up 0 bases, with 15 bases separating them. CDR3 residues: CASSSDDGGMNTEAFF. Written as DNA, the CDR3 is TGCGCCAGCAGCTCTGACGACGGGGGGATGAACACTGAAGCTTTCTTT.

This clonotype has just one count. The chain employs TRBV20-1 and TRBJ2-1, with D hard to call. V shed 6 bases and J shed 2 bases, with 5 bases lying between them. Germline V gives CDR1 DFQATT, CDR2 SNEGSKA (reference sequence). The CDR3 runs to 11 residues. The CDR3 nucleotides read TGCAGTGCATTCGCCTACAATGAGCAGTTCTTC. It is translated as CSAFAYNEQFF.

V is TRBV4-1 and J is TRBJ2-1, with unresolved D. The germline gives CDR1 MGHRA, CDR2 YSYEKL. V lost 0 bases to trimming and J lost 8 bases, with 17 bases between them. The CDR3 has 16 amino acids. Here the CDR3 reads CASSQDWSPSADEQFF. The CDR3 bases are TGCGCCAGCAGCCAAGATTGGAGCCCCAGTGCGGATGAGCAGTTCTTC.